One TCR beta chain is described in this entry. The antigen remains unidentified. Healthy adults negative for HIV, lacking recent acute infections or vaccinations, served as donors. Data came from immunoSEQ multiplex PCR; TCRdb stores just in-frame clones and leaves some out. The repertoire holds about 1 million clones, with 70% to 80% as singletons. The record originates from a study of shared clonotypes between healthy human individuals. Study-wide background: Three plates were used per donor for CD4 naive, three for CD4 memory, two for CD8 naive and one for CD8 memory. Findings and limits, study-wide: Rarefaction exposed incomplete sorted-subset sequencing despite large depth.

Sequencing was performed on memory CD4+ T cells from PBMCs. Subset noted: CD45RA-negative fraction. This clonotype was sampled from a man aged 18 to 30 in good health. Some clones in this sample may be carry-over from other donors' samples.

CDR3 coding DNA: TGCGCCAGCAGCCAAGAACTAGCGGGAGTAGATACGCAGTATTTT. This codes for CASSQELAGVDTQYF. This chain links TRBV4-3 with TRBJ2-3, with 11 bases lining up with TRBD2. This CDR3 comprises 15 residues. The germline V gene has CDR1 LGHNA and CDR2 YSLEER. The V and J ends lost 0 bases and 5 bases, in that order; junction bases with no gene match: 1.